The 18 T cell receptor beta chains in this list originate from one sample, sequenced in a study of blood T cells in healthy people across ages (dated by TCRdb to 2014 to 2015). Library method: 5' RACE. This sample was sequenced with an Illumina HiSeq 2500. The second PCR ran for about 6 to 12 cycles and used a J-beta primer mix along with a sample-barcoded 5' primer. Using fastp at Q25 and MiXCR, TCRdb reprocessed the public reads and kept productive beta chains. Each entry is one CDR3 protein sequence, shown with its most common DNA and genes. Across this sample there are 1.5 million or so distinct CDR3 sequences, with approximately 43% seen only once. Of the sample, approximately 4% is held by the ten largest clones. The sequenced sample was blood. The receptors stem from a woman aged 18-30 years in good health.

The CDR3: CASSHYGQGFLFTDTQYF. The CDR3 region has the DNA TGTGCCAGCAGTCACTACGGACAGGGTTTTCTATTTACAGATACGCAGTATTTT. The chain couples TRBV6-5 to TRBJ2-3; 8 nucleotides line up with TRBD1. CDR3 length equals 18 residues. Trimming removed 5 bases from V and 3 bases from J; junction bases left unmatched: 16. Germline-derived CDR1 and CDR2 are MNHEY and SVGAGI.

The rearrangement uses TRBV10-3 and TRBJ1-1; D uncertain. The ends were cut back, 8 bases at V and 1 base at J, with 8 bases in the middle. CDR1 is ENHRY, CDR2 SYGVKD, per germline. The CDR3 runs to 12 residues. CDR3 DNA sequence: TGTGCCATCGGGCCAGGGAACACTGAAGCTTTCTTT. This sequence encodes CAIGPGNTEAFF.

The CDR3 protein is CASSLRAGVQPQHF. CDR3 nucleotide sequence: TGTGCCAGCAGTTTACGAGCAGGGGTCCAGCCCCAGCATTTT. V gene TRBV12-3 or TRBV12-4 combines with J gene TRBJ1-5; perhaps TRBD1 as D (6 bases). The ends were cut back, 2 bases at V and 7 bases at J, with 12 bases in the middle. The CDR3 spans 14 residues.

The chain combines TRBV10-3 with TRBJ2-7, with 8 bases identical to TRBD2. The length of the CDR3 is 15 residues. The germline CDR1 and CDR2 sequences are ENHRY and SYGVKD. V shed 3 bases and J 2 bases; nucleotides not matched to a gene: 6. The CDR3 spells CAISDPGLVAYEQYF. The CDR3 nucleotides are TGTGCCATCAGTGACCCGGGACTAGTCGCCTACGAGCAGTACTTC.

This chain links TRBV12-3 or TRBV12-4 with TRBJ2-1, with D maybe TRBD2 (6 bases). The J call may be wrong; the DNA end is better matched by TRBJ2-7. The CDR3 runs to 15 residues. Here the CDR3 reads CASSFPTSPSNEQYF. As DNA, the CDR3 is TGTGCCAGCAGTTTCCCGACTAGTCCCTCCAATGAGCAGTACTTC.

The table lists this clonotype with a few counts. V usage is TRBV4-1 and J usage is TRBJ2-3; no definite D call. Germline CDR1 and CDR2: MGHRA and YSYEKL. The CDR3 contains 12 residues. V lost 4 bases, J lost 8 bases, and 10 bases lay in between. Here the CDR3 reads CASSPDPVTQYF. The CDR3 coding sequence is TGCGCCAGCAGCCCTGATCCCGTTACGCAGTATTTT.

The chain is built from TRBV12-3 or TRBV12-4 and TRBJ1-3, with TRBD1 as a possible D gene (5 bases). There are 14 residues in the CDR3. V was pared by 8 bases and J by 0 bases, with 11 bases between. The CDR3: CASLRDSSGNTIYF. Here the CDR3 DNA reads TGTGCCAGCCTCCGCGACAGCTCTGGAAACACCATATATTTT.

This clonotype was picked up a small number of times. The gene calls are TRBV4-2 and TRBJ1-2; 7 nucleotides agree with TRBD1. The V segment lost 5 bases and the J segment 1 base; nucleotides outside the gene matches: 10. The CDR3 covers 16 residues. Per the germline V gene, CDR1 is LGHNA and CDR2 is YNFKEQ. The CDR3 nucleotides read TGTGCCAGCAGCGTAAGATCCGGGACAGATAACTATGGCTACACCTTC. It specifies CASSVRSGTDNYGYTF.

This clonotype was counted at least ten times. V gene TRBV29-1 combines with J gene TRBJ2-1, with D uncertain. This CDR3 has 12 residues. Germline V lookup: CDR1 SQVTM, CDR2 ANQGSEA. Trimming cost V 3 bases and J 0 bases, with 3 bases left between them. The CDR3 coding sequence is TGCAGCGTTGATTCCTCCTACAATGAGCAGTTCTTC. It translates to CSVDSSYNEQFF.

The V call is TRBV24-1, the J call TRBJ2-1, with 13 bases that match TRBD2. The V gene end was trimmed by 4 bases and the J gene end by 8 bases; junction bases not matched to a gene: 7. The CDR3 covers 16 residues. Germline values: CDR1 KGHDR, CDR2 SFDVKD. The CDR3 is CATSDAGLAGNYEQFF. In nucleotides, the CDR3 is TGTGCCACCAGTGACGCGGGACTAGCGGGAAACTATGAGCAGTTCTTC.

A few counts support this clonotype. The chain links TRBV29-1 to TRBJ2-5; D not certain. Trimming pared 5 bases from V and 1 base from J, leaving 8 bases between. CDR1 and CDR2 (germline): SQVTM, ANQGSEA. The CDR3 has 12 amino acids. The CDR3 sequence is CSVIRPQETQYF. CDR3 bases: TGCAGCGTTATCAGGCCCCAAGAGACCCAGTACTTC.

Turning to this clonotype: Without the conserved terminal phenylalanine or tryptophan, this CDR3 likely stems from a read error. V gene TRBV10-3 combines with J gene TRBJ2-1; D is unresolved. This CDR3 has 14 residues. Germline loops: CDR1 ENHRY, CDR2 SYGVKD. V lost 0 bases and J 5 bases, leaving 8 bases between the germline ends. CDR3 in amino acids: CAISESKADNEQFV. DNA for the CDR3: TGTGCCATCAGTGAGTCGAAGGCCGACAATGAGCAGTTCGTC.

This clonotype appeared once. The chain uses TRBV5-1 and TRBJ2-1; the D gene is possibly TRBD2 (5 bases). The CDR3 has 15 residues. V was pared by 4 bases and J by 0 bases, with 11 bases between. Germline V CDR1 and CDR2: SGHRS, YFSETQ. As DNA, the CDR3 is TGCGCCAGCAGCACGACTATCCGCTCCTACAATGAGCAGTTCTTC. The encoded protein is CASSTTIRSYNEQFF.

The chain joins TRBV20-1 to TRBJ2-5, with 7 bases lining up with TRBD2. J lost 6 bases, V lost 6 bases, and 10 bases had no gene match. Germline V gives CDR1 DFQATT, CDR2 SNEGSKA (reference sequence). This CDR3 is 13 amino acids long. CDR3 sequence: CSAPRPSGKTQYF. The CDR3 coding sequence is TGCAGTGCCCCACGACCTAGCGGAAAGACCCAGTACTTC.

The chain's CDR3 is CASSATGLGNTIYF. The CDR3 DNA reads TGTGCCAGCAGCGCAACAGGGCTGGGAAACACCATATATTTT. This chain links TRBV7-2 with TRBJ1-3, with D possibly matching TRBD1 (6 bases). V lost 5 bases, J lost 4 bases, and 12 bases lay in between. There are 14 residues in the CDR3. Per the germline V gene, CDR1 is SGHTA and CDR2 is FQGNSA.

The chain employs TRBV20-1 and TRBJ1-5; D unresolved. The germline CDR1 and CDR2 sequences are DFQATT and SNEGSKA (reference sequence). The CDR3 runs 15 residues. Trimming removed 1 base at V and 2 bases at J, with 12 bases between. CDR3 bases: TGCAGTGCTAGAGCGCAGGAGTATGGCAATCAGCCCCAGCATTTT. This encodes CSARAQEYGNQPQHF.

The chain joins TRBV20-1 to TRBJ2-6; D possibly corresponds to TRBD1 (6 bases). CDR1 and CDR2 from the germline V gene are DFQATT and SNEGSKA (reference sequence). V shed 5 bases and J shed 2 bases, with 13 bases lying between them. The CDR3 totals 15 residues. CDR3 sequence reads: CSAPRQVTGANVLTF. CDR3 in DNA: TGCAGTGCTCCCCGACAGGTCACTGGGGCCAACGTCCTGACTTTC.

CDR3 bases: TGTGCCAGCAGTTTTTCTAGGCGTGGCTACACCTTC. It translates to CASSFSRRGYTF. The V and J genes are TRBV12-3 or TRBV12-4 and TRBJ1-2; D unclear. The CDR3 has 12 residues. V dropped 3 bases and J dropped 7 bases, with 9 bases sitting between them.